The 2 T cell receptor beta chains below come from one sample, sequenced in a study of blood T cell repertoires in COVID-19. The table came from immunoSEQ multiplex PCR; TCRdb's copy has only in-frame clones and leaves some out. In the table there are over 250,000 clones, 85% of which are singletons. Sequenced sample: peripheral blood. The source is a middle-aged man with active or convalescent COVID-19.

This clone was picked up one time. J is TRBJ2-7 and V is TRBV7-8; D possibly corresponds to TRBD2 (5 bases). The CDR3 length is 13 residues. The germline gives CDR1 SGHVS, CDR2 FQNEAQ. Trimming pared 5 bases from V and 7 bases from J, leaving 15 bases between. CDR3 sequence reads: CASSLRTALEQYF. The CDR3 coding sequence is TGTGCCAGCAGCCTCAGGACTGCCCTGGAGCAGTACTTC.

The chain recombines TRBV6-5 with TRBJ2-7; 7 bases are a match to TRBD1. The CDR3 contains 14 residues. Trimming took 2 bases from V and 5 from J; bases not matched to a gene: 6. Per germline, CDR1 MNHEY and CDR2 SVGAGI. The CDR3 spells CASSYRGRDDEQYF. The CDR3 nucleotides are TGTGCCAGCAGTTACAGGGGGCGCGACGACGAGCAGTACTTC.